These 3 T cell receptor beta chains originate from one sample sequenced in a study of cytomegalovirus exposure and HLA in healthy donors. The primer mix had 60 Vbeta and 13 Jbeta primers. TCRdb's copy holds only in-frame clones and misses some; the assay was immunoSEQ multiplex PCR. The sample consists of roughly 48,000 clones, roughly 73% of them appearing once. Sequencing was performed on PBMCs. The receptors stem from a man aged 18 to 30 in good health and CMV-seronegative.

The rearrangement links TRBV30 to TRBJ1-3, with 10 bases aligning to TRBD1. The V gene end was trimmed by 2 bases and the J gene end by 2 bases; junction bases not matched to a gene: 6. The CDR3 has 16 residues. Germline CDR1 reads GTSNPN; CDR2 reads SVGIG (reference sequence). The CDR3 nucleotides are TGTGCCTGGAGTCCCGGGACAGGGGAAACTGGAAACACCATATATTTT. This encodes CAWSPGTGETGNTIYF.

CDR3 coding DNA: TGTGGGGCAGGGGTCTACAATGAGCAGTTCTTC. Amino acids: CGAGVYNEQFF. The chain recombines TRBV19 with TRBJ2-1; TRBD1 might be the D (6 bases). Germline V CDR1 and CDR2: LNHDA, SQIVND (reference sequence). CDR3 length: 11 amino acids.

This sequence joins TRBV29-1 and TRBJ2-1, with 12 nucleotides matching TRBD2. The CDR3 totals 16 residues. V lost 5 bases to trimming and J lost 5 bases; unmatched junction nucleotides: 10. Germline lookup yields CDR1 SQVTM and CDR2 ANQGSEA. DNA for the CDR3: TGCAGCGTTTCTCCCGGCCGGACTAGCGGGAACAATGAGCAGTTCTTC. Translated: CSVSPGRTSGNNEQFF.